Listed below are T cell receptor beta chains from one sample, sequenced in a study of radiotherapy plus CTLA-4 blockade in lung cancer. Sequencing used immunoSEQ multiplex PCR; TCRdb keeps in-frame clones, though not all of them. Counted here are roughly 63,000 clones, 65% to 80% occurring once; the ten biggest clones make up roughly 8.7%. This specimen consisted of peripheral blood, obtained from a patient treated with radiotherapy plus ipilimumab. The receptor source for this set is a human donor with non-small cell lung cancer whose response to radiotherapy plus ipilimumab could not be evaluated. Both conserved end residues are part of each CDR3. Each record gives: J gene, clone size, V gene, D gene, CDR3 protein, CDR3 DNA. The D gene is left open where the match is weak. The size entry is marked missing in some rows and otherwise reads once, few, many or a size class.

j_call: TRBJ1-2
clone_size: few
v_call: TRBV30
d_call: TRBD1
cdr3_aa: CAWSATGVNYGYTF
cdr3_nt: TGTGCCTGGAGTGCGACAGGGGTTAACTATGGCTACACCTTC

j_call: TRBJ1-2
clone_size: NA
v_call: TRBV21-1
d_call: NA
cdr3_aa: CASSKVSGSIQGADYGYTF
cdr3_nt: TGTGCCAGCAGCAAAGTCTCGGGGAGCATACAGGGGGCGGACTATGGCTACACCTTC

j_call: TRBJ2-6
clone_size: NA
v_call: TRBV29-1
d_call: NA
cdr3_aa: CSVEIAGNGANVLTF
cdr3_nt: TGCAGCGTTGAGATCGCGGGAAATGGGGCCAACGTCCTGACTTTC

j_call: TRBJ1-1
clone_size: few
v_call: TRBV10-2
d_call: NA
cdr3_aa: CASRGGVMNTEAFF
cdr3_nt: TGCGCCAGCAGGGGGGGAGTGATGAACACTGAAGCTTTCTTT

j_call: TRBJ1-2
clone_size: few
v_call: TRBV6-6
d_call: NA
cdr3_aa: CASSYLAYGYTF
cdr3_nt: TGTGCCAGCAGTTACCTGGCCTATGGCTACACCTTC

j_call: TRBJ1-4
clone_size: NA
v_call: TRBV6-6
d_call: NA
cdr3_aa: CACQDSGAVNEKLFF
cdr3_nt: TGTGCCTGCCAGGACAGTGGGGCGGTTAATGAAAAACTGTTTTTT

j_call: TRBJ1-1
clone_size: NA
v_call: TRBV9
d_call: NA
cdr3_aa: CASSASTSPYTEAFF
cdr3_nt: TGTGCCAGCAGCGCCAGTACCAGTCCCTACACTGAAGCTTTCTTT

j_call: TRBJ1-4
clone_size: many
v_call: TRBV6-1
d_call: TRBD1
cdr3_aa: CASSERQGTATNEKLFF
cdr3_nt: TGTGCCAGCAGTGAGAGACAGGGGACTGCAACTAATGAAAAACTGTTTTTT

j_call: TRBJ1-2
clone_size: NA
v_call: TRBV6-5
d_call: NA
cdr3_aa: CASSFDSSYTF
cdr3_nt: TGTGCCAGCAGTTTCGACAGCAGCTACACCTTC

j_call: TRBJ1-5
clone_size: NA
v_call: TRBV6-1
d_call: NA
cdr3_aa: CASSEGQINQPQHF
cdr3_nt: TGTGCCAGCAGTGAAGGTCAGATTAATCAGCCCCAGCATTTT

j_call: TRBJ2-1
clone_size: few
v_call: TRBV4-2
d_call: NA
cdr3_aa: CASSSTEGGPSYNEQFF
cdr3_nt: TGTGCCAGCAGCTCTACGGAGGGAGGTCCCTCCTACAATGAGCAGTTCTTC

j_call: TRBJ1-1
clone_size: NA
v_call: TRBV4-1
d_call: NA
cdr3_aa: CASSQDPEVNTEAFF
cdr3_nt: TGCGCCAGCAGCCAAGATCCAGAGGTGAACACTGAAGCTTTCTTT

j_call: TRBJ2-7
clone_size: few
v_call: TRBV7-9
d_call: TRBD2
cdr3_aa: CASSEEGRGSTYEQYF
cdr3_nt: TGTGCCAGCAGCGAGGAGGGGAGGGGCAGTACCTACGAGCAGTACTTC

j_call: TRBJ1-5
clone_size: NA
v_call: TRBV4-1
d_call: NA
cdr3_aa: CASSPSILYRALSNQPQHF
cdr3_nt: TGCGCCAGCAGCCCTTCTATACTATACAGGGCCCTAAGCAATCAGCCCCAGCATTTT

j_call: TRBJ2-1
clone_size: once
v_call: TRBV6-6
d_call: TRBD1
cdr3_aa: CASTLFRAGGYNEQFF
cdr3_nt: TGTGCCAGCACCCTTTTTCGGGCAGGGGGCTACAATGAGCAGTTCTTC

j_call: TRBJ2-3
clone_size: few
v_call: TRBV6-6
d_call: NA
cdr3_aa: CASRDSGYTDTQYF
cdr3_nt: TGTGCCAGCAGGGATAGCGGTTACACAGATACGCAGTATTTT

j_call: TRBJ2-2
clone_size: NA
v_call: TRBV9
d_call: TRBD2
cdr3_aa: CASSAQLAGGVGELFF
cdr3_nt: TGTGCCAGCAGCGCCCAACTAGCGGGGGGAGTTGGGGAGCTGTTTTTT

j_call: TRBJ2-7
clone_size: NA
v_call: TRBV18
d_call: TRBD1
cdr3_aa: CASSGGTGQLYEQYF
cdr3_nt: TGTGCCAGCTCGGGCGGGACAGGGCAGTTATACGAGCAGTACTTC

j_call: TRBJ1-2
clone_size: NA
v_call: TRBV7-2
d_call: NA
cdr3_aa: CASSLGQRLNYGYTF
cdr3_nt: TGTGCCAGCAGCTTAGGTCAGAGGCTAAACTATGGCTACACCTTC

j_call: TRBJ1-2
clone_size: few
v_call: TRBV7-3
d_call: TRBD1
cdr3_aa: CASSWDRGDYGYTF
cdr3_nt: TGTGCCAGCAGCTGGGACAGGGGTGACTATGGCTACACCTTC

j_call: TRBJ2-7
clone_size: NA
v_call: TRBV7-2
d_call: TRBD2
cdr3_aa: CASSLSGGAYEQYF
cdr3_nt: TGTGCCAGCAGCTTAAGCGGGGGGGCCTACGAGCAGTACTTC

j_call: TRBJ1-5
clone_size: NA
v_call: TRBV7-2
d_call: NA
cdr3_aa: CASSLTGNQPQHF
cdr3_nt: TGTGCCAGCAGCTTAACTGGCAATCAGCCCCAGCATTTT

j_call: TRBJ1-1
clone_size: NA
v_call: TRBV29-1
d_call: TRBD1
cdr3_aa: CSVMTGENTEAFF
cdr3_nt: TGCAGCGTGATGACAGGGGAGAACACTGAAGCTTTCTTT